The next 22 T cell receptor beta chains were all read from a single sample in a study of T cell responses to AZD1222 COVID-19 vaccine. The method was immunoSEQ multiplex PCR; TCRdb's version includes in-frame clones alone and lacks a portion of them. The sample includes 90,000 to 130,000 clones, roughly 92% of them seen just once. The sequenced sample was peripheral blood, obtained 28 days after the second AZD1222 dose. These receptors all come from an adult who received the AZD1222 COVID-19 vaccine.

CDR3 residues: CASSGAGELFF. CDR3 nucleotides: TGTGCCAGCTCAGGCGCCGGGGAGCTGTTTTTT. V usage is TRBV18 and J usage is TRBJ2-2; D is ambiguous. V lost 5 bases and J lost 6, with 4 bases in between. Germline CDR1 and CDR2: KGHSH and LQKENI. CDR3 length: 11 residues.

This CDR3 reads CASSMGLSNQPQHF. The CDR3 nucleotides are TGTGCCAGTAGTATGGGGCTCAGCAATCAGCCCCAGCATTTT. The rearrangement uses TRBV19 and TRBJ1-5; D is possibly TRBD1 (5 bases). The germline V gene encodes CDR1 LNHDA and CDR2 SQIVND (reference sequence). The V gene lost 3 bases and the J gene lost 1 base, with 7 bases spanning the gap. The CDR3 covers 14 residues.

The J gene is TRBJ2-2, the V gene TRBV5-1; D may be TRBD2 (6 bases). The germline V gene has CDR1 SGHRS and CDR2 YFSETQ. Trimming took 4 bases from V and 4 from J, leaving 11 bases between them. This CDR3 spans 14 amino acids. The CDR3 DNA is TGCGCCAGCAGCGGAACTAGCCTCACCGGGGAGCTGTTTTTT. Its translation: CASSGTSLTGELFF.

J is TRBJ2-5 and V is TRBV5-1; unclear D gene. Deletions cut 7 bases from V and 5 bases from J, with 15 bases between. The CDR3 length is 13 residues. CDR1 is SGHRS, CDR2 YFSETQ, per germline. The CDR3 region is CASGFSTMETQYF. DNA of the CDR3: TGCGCCAGCGGGTTCTCGACCATGGAGACCCAGTACTTC.

The V gene is TRBV28, the J gene TRBJ1-5; no clear D gene. This CDR3 has 14 amino acids. Per the germline V gene, CDR1 is MDHEN and CDR2 is SYDVKM. The V and J ends lost 5 bases and 6 bases respectively, with 14 bases between them. The CDR3 spells CASSVSGVGQPQHF. CDR3 sequence (DNA): TGTGCCAGCAGTGTATCGGGAGTAGGTCAGCCCCAGCATTTT.

The V call is TRBV19, the J call TRBJ2-7; TRBD1 agrees at 9 bases. Germline V lookup: CDR1 LNHDA, CDR2 SQIVND (reference sequence). CDR3 length: 13 residues. The junction had 2 bases not matched to a gene; V was cut back by 3 bases and J by 5 bases. The chain's CDR3 is CASSMGQGDEQYF. Here the CDR3 DNA reads TGTGCCAGTAGTATGGGACAGGGCGACGAGCAGTACTTC.

The rearrangement links TRBV19 to TRBJ2-1, with 10 bases identical to TRBD1. Germline CDR1 reads LNHDA; CDR2 reads SQIVND (reference sequence). The CDR3 runs 15 residues. J gave up 5 bases and V 5 bases, and 6 bases lay outside the gene matches. The CDR3 DNA follows: TGTGCCAGTAGTTTGGGACAGGGGAGCCACAATGAGCAGTTCTTC. This translates into CASSLGQGSHNEQFF.

The sample holds one count of this clone. The chain recombines TRBV7-9 with TRBJ1-1; tentatively, D is TRBD1 (5 bases). The germline V gene encodes CDR1 SEHNR and CDR2 FQNEAQ (reference sequence). The V and J ends lost 5 bases and 6 bases respectively, with 13 bases between them. The CDR3 is made up of 13 amino acids. In DNA, the CDR3 is TGTGCCAGCAGCCCGGGGCCTTTACCTGAAGCTTTCTTT. Translation gives CASSPGPLPEAFF.

The rearrangement joins TRBV5-4 to TRBJ2-2; 8 nucleotides line up with TRBD1. CDR1 SGHNT and CDR2 YYREEE come from the germline V gene (reference sequence). Unmatched junction bases numbered 10, after V lost 4 bases and J lost 5 bases. The CDR3 is made up of 16 amino acids. The CDR3 loop reads CASSSPGTGPTGELFF. The DNA of the CDR3 is TGTGCCAGCAGCAGCCCCGGGACAGGACCTACCGGGGAGCTGTTTTTT.

This chain uses TRBV6-2 or TRBV6-3 with TRBJ2-1; 9 bases are shared with TRBD1. J lost 6 bases, V lost 0 bases, and 21 bases had no gene match. CDR3 length equals 21 residues. Germline assignment: CDR1 MNHEY and CDR2 SVGEGT. CDR3 nucleotide sequence: TGTGCCAGCAGTTACTCGAGGTCTGGGTTTCAGACAGGGGGAATGAGCAATGAGCAGTTCTTC. Protein sequence: CASSYSRSGFQTGGMSNEQFF.

The chain has TRBV15 and TRBJ2-1; D is unresolved. The CDR3 runs 15 residues. Germline CDR1 and CDR2: LNHNV and YYDKDF (reference sequence). Between the trimmed V and J ends, which lost 0 bases and 3 bases, there was a span of 9 bases. The CDR3 loop is CATSRELGVYNEQFF. The CDR3 DNA reads TGTGCCACCAGCAGAGAACTTGGGGTCTACAATGAGCAGTTCTTC.

V and J are TRBV28 and TRBJ2-7; the D is unclear. The CDR3 has 14 residues. Deletions cut 2 bases from V and 1 base from J, with 9 bases between. The germline gives CDR1 MDHEN, CDR2 SYDVKM. DNA for the CDR3: TGTGCCAGCAGTTTAACCGGATTTTCCTACGAGCAGTACTTC. It encodes CASSLTGFSYEQYF.

The CDR3 region is CASSSWGLHNEQFF. The CDR3 nucleotides read TGTGCCAGCAGCTCCTGGGGGCTTCACAATGAGCAGTTCTTC. The V and J genes are TRBV7-2 and TRBJ2-1, with TRBD1 as a possible D gene (6 bases). This CDR3 is built from 14 residues. The V gene lost 4 bases and the J gene lost 5 bases, with 12 bases spanning the gap. CDR1 SGHTA and CDR2 FQGNSA come from the germline V gene.

This clone was seen more than once but under ten times. V gene TRBV21-1 combines with J gene TRBJ1-5; the tabulated D call, TRBD1, remains unverified against the DNA. TRBV21-1 is assigned pseudogene status. This CDR3 comprises 17 residues. The CDR3 DNA follows: TGTGCCAGCAGCAAAGCGGGGGCCGACAGGGTTGTTCAGCCCCAGCATTTT. It codes for CASSKAGADRVVQPQHF.

This chain connects TRBV18 to TRBJ1-3; D unclear. Deletions cut 6 bases from V and 0 bases from J, with 12 bases between. From germline, CDR1 is KGHSH and CDR2 LQKENI. This CDR3 comprises 15 residues. The CDR3 sequence: CASSSGRASGNTIYF. The CDR3 nucleotides read TGTGCCAGCTCCTCCGGACGGGCCTCTGGAAACACCATATATTTT.

This clone has only one observation. The rearrangement links TRBV24-1 to TRBJ2-1; the match to TRBD1 covers 7 bases. Germline CDR1 is KGHDR and CDR2 is SFDVKD. CDR3 length: 13 amino acids. V trimming: 3 bases; J trimming: 5 bases; junction bases outside the gene matches: 0. The CDR3 DNA reads as TGTGCCACCAGTGATACAGGGGACAATGAGCAGTTCTTC. The encoded protein is CATSDTGDNEQFF.

This clone has more than one count but fewer than ten. The gene calls are TRBV27 and TRBJ1-6, with no clear D. Per the germline V gene, CDR1 is MNHEY and CDR2 is SMNVEV (reference sequence). CDR3 length equals 12 residues. Trimming removed 10 bases at V and 6 bases at J, with 10 bases between. The CDR3 DNA sequence: TGTGCCACCTCGGAGCGTAATTCACCCCTCCACTTT. Translation: CATSERNSPLHF.

The chain is built from TRBV4-1 and TRBJ1-2, with 7 nucleotides matching TRBD1. V lost 3 bases to trimming and J lost 6 bases; unmatched junction nucleotides: 7. CDR3 length: 14 amino acids. Germline V CDR1 and CDR2: MGHRA, YSYEKL. The CDR3 coding sequence is TGCGCCAGCAGCCAGATCGACAGGGAGAATGGCTACACCTTC. This codes for CASSQIDRENGYTF.

V usage is TRBV11-2 and J usage is TRBJ2-2, with no clear D. V lost 5 bases and J lost 1, with 8 bases in between. CDR1 is SGHAT, CDR2 FQNNGV, per germline. The CDR3 has 14 residues. The CDR3 DNA reads TGTGCCAGCAGCCGTAGCCTGAACACCGGGGAGCTGTTTTTT. This translates into CASSRSLNTGELFF.

The table lists this clone with a few counts. The chain links TRBV3-1 (or the pseudogene TRBV3-2) to TRBJ2-7, with TRBD2 as a possible D gene (7 bases). There are 18 residues in the CDR3. Germline CDR1 is LGHDT and CDR2 is YNNKEL (reference sequence). V was cut by 5 bases and J by 4 bases, with 27 bases left in between. CDR3 bases: TGTGCCAGCAGCTACAACGAGGGGAGGGGGTACTCTGGGTACGAGCAGTACTTC. Translated, it gives CASSYNEGRGYSGYEQYF.

This rearrangement joins TRBV7-8 to TRBJ2-7; TRBD2 matches 9 bases. Germline lookup yields CDR1 SGHVS and CDR2 FQNEAQ. V trimming: 5 bases; J trimming: 4 bases; junction bases outside the gene matches: 9. The CDR3 extends over 15 amino acids. In DNA form, the CDR3 reads TGTGCCAGCAGCCGCCCGGTAGCGGGGGTTTACGAGCAGTACTTC. Its translation is CASSRPVAGVYEQYF.

This clone was observed a single time. This sequence joins TRBV7-2 and TRBJ1-3, with D possibly matching TRBD1 (5 bases). The ends were cut back, 5 bases at V and 4 bases at J, with 12 bases in the middle. The germline gives CDR1 SGHTA, CDR2 FQGNSA. The CDR3 has 14 amino acids. The CDR3 DNA reads TGTGCCAGCAGCACCCAGGGTCTAGGAAACACCATATATTTT. As protein: CASSTQGLGNTIYF.